One and the same sample provided the 2 T cell receptor beta chains below, sequenced in a study of CD8 T cells in ankylosing spondylitis. A single record per CDR3 protein comes from TCRdb applying MiXCR to the 5' RACE reads. The sample holds roughly 250,000 distinct CDR3 sequences, over 8.5% seen once. The sequenced sample was blood, either unsorted or a sorted T cell fraction (not recorded which). The receptors originated from a male donor with ankylosing spondylitis or in good health (not recorded which).

This clonotype was seen more than once but under ten times. The rearrangement joins TRBV7-8 to TRBJ2-3, with D tentatively TRBD2 (7 bases). The germline gives CDR1 SGHVS, CDR2 FQNEAQ. V lost 5 bases to trimming and J lost 7 bases, with 19 bases between them. The CDR3 has 15 amino acids. CDR3 sequence: CASSPRMGRGYTQYF. In DNA, the CDR3 is TGTGCCAGCAGCCCCAGGATGGGGAGGGGGTATACGCAGTATTTT.

There are many counts of this clonotype. V usage is TRBV5-1 and J usage is TRBJ2-7; no clear D. Germline-derived CDR1 and CDR2 are SGHRS and YFSETQ. CDR3 length: 12 amino acids. V lost 3 bases, J lost 5 bases, and 9 bases lay in between. The CDR3: CASSSLTHEQYF. The CDR3 DNA reads TGCGCCAGCAGCTCCCTAACACACGAGCAGTACTTC.